A single sample is the source of the 6 T cell receptor beta chains below, sequenced in a study of blood T cell repertoires in COVID-19. Sequencing used immunoSEQ multiplex PCR; TCRdb keeps in-frame clones, though not all of them. Of 440,000 or so clones detected, approximately 91% appear once; the ten largest clones hold 1.5% to 1.9%. The sample consisted of peripheral blood. The receptors shown here come from a woman aged 40 to 49 with COVID-19, enrolled during active disease.

The CDR3 protein is CASSLGSGGNTEAFF. DNA for the CDR3: TGTGCCAGCAGTTTAGGGTCAGGGGGAAACACTGAAGCTTTCTTT. V gene TRBV27 combines with J gene TRBJ1-1; 7 bases fit TRBD1. Trimming at V came to 2 bases and at J to 2 bases, leaving 5 bases not matched to a gene. This CDR3 contains 15 residues. Germline CDR1 is MNHEY and CDR2 is SMNVEV (reference sequence).

The V and J genes are TRBV18 and TRBJ1-2, with D possibly being TRBD1 (5 bases). V lost 0 bases and J lost 8, with 16 bases in between. There are 15 residues in the CDR3. The germline V gene encodes CDR1 KGHSH and CDR2 LQKENI. The CDR3 here is CASSPPLGGVRGYTF. The CDR3 DNA sequence: TGTGCCAGCTCACCACCGTTGGGGGGAGTGAGAGGCTACACCTTC.

This clone came up once. V gene TRBV9 combines with J gene TRBJ1-6, with a weak D call TRBD1 (5 bases). This CDR3 has 16 residues. Looked up from germline, CDR1 is SGDLS and CDR2 is YYNGEE. Deletions cut 3 bases from V and 0 bases from J, with 10 bases between. The CDR3 nucleotides read TGTGCCAGCAGCGGCGGGGGGAGCTCCTATAATTCACCCCTCCACTTT. Translating gives CASSGGGSSYNSPLHF.

The rearrangement uses TRBV5-1 and TRBJ2-7; D remains ambiguous. The V gene's germline CDR1 is SGHRS and CDR2 YFSETQ. The CDR3 consists of 14 residues. Trimming took 0 bases from V and 1 from J, leaving 8 bases between them. CDR3 region: CASSLDGLSYEQYF. In nucleotides, the CDR3 is TGCGCCAGCAGCTTGGACGGGTTATCCTACGAGCAGTACTTC.

J is TRBJ1-2 and V is TRBV5-1; D is perhaps TRBD1 (5 bases). The germline gives CDR1 SGHRS, CDR2 YFSETQ. The CDR3 spans 17 residues. With 6 bases removed from V and 5 bases from J, the gap between germline ends came to 26 bases. This CDR3 reads CASTLGFGGAISYGYTF. In DNA form, the CDR3 reads TGCGCCAGCACCCTTGGGTTCGGAGGGGCGATTTCGTATGGCTACACCTTC.

J is TRBJ1-1 and V is TRBV7-9; D is uncertain. Trimming stripped 3 bases from V and 1 base from J, with 6 bases between. The CDR3 totals 13 residues. The germline CDR1 and CDR2 sequences are SEHNR and FQNEAQ (reference sequence). In DNA, the CDR3 is TGTGCCAGCAGCTTTAGTGAGAACACTGAAGCTTTCTTT. Protein sequence: CASSFSENTEAFF.